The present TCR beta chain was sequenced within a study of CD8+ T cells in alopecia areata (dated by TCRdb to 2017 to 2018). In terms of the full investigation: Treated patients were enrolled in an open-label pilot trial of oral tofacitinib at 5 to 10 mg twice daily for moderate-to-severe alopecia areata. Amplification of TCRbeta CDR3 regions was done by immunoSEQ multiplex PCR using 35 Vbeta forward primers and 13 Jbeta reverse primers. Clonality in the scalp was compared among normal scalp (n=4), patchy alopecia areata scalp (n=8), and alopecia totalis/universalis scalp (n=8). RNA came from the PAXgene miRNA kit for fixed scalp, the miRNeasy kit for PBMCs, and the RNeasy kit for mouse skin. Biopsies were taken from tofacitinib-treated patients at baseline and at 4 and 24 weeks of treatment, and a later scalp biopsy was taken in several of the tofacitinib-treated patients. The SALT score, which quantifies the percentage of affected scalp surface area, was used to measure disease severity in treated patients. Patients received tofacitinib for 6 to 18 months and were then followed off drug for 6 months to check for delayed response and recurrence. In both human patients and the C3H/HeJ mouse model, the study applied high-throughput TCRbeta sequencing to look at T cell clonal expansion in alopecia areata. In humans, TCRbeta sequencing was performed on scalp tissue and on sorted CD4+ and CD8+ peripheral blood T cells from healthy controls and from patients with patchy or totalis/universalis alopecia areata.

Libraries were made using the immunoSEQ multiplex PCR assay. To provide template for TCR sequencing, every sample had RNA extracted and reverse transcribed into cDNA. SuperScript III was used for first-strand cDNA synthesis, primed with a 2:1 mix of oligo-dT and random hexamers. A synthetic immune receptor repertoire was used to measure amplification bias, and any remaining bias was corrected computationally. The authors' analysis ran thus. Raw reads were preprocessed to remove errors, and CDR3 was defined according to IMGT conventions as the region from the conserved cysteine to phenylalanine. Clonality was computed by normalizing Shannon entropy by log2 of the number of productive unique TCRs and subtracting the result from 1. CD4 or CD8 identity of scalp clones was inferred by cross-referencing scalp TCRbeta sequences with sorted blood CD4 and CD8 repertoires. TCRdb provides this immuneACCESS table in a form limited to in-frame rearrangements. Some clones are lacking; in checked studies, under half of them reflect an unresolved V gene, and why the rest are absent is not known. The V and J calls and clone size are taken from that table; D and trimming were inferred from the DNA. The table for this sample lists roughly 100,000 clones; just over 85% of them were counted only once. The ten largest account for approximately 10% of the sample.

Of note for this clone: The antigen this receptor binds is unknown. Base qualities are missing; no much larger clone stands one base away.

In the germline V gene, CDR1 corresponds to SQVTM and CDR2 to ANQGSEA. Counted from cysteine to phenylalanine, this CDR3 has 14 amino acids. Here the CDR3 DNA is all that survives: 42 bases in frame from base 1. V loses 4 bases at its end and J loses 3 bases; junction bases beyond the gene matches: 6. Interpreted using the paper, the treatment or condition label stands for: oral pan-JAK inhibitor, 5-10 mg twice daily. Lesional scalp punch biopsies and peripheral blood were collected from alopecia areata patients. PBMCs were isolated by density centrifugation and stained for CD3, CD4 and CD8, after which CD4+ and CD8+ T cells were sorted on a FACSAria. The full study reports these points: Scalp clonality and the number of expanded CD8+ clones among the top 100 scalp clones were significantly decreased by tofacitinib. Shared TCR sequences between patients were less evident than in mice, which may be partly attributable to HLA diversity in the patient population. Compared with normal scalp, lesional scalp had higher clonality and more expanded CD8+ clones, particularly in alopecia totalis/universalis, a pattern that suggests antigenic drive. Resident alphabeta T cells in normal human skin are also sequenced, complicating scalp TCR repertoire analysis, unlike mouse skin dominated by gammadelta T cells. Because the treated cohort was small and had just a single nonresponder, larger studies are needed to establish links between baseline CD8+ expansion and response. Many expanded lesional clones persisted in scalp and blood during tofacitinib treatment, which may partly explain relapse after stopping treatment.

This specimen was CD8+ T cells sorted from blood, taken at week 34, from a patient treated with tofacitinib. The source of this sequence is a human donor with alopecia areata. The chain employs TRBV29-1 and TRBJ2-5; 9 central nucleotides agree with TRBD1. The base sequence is TGCAGCGTTGCCGACAGGGGGGGCGAAGAGACCCAGTACTTC. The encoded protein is CSVADRGGEETQYF.